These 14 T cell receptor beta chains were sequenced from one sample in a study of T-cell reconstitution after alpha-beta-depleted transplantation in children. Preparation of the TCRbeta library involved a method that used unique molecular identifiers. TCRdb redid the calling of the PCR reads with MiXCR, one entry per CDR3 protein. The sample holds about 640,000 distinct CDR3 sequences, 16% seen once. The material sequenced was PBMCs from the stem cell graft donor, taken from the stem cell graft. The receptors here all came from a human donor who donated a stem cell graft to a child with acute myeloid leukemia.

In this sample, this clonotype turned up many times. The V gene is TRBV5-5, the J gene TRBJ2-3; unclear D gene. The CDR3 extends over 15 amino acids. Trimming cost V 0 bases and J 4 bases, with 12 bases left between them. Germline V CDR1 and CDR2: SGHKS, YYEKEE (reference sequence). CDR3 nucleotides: TGTGCCAGCAGCTTGGGACCTAGGCCGGCAGATACGCAGTATTTT. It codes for CASSLGPRPADTQYF.

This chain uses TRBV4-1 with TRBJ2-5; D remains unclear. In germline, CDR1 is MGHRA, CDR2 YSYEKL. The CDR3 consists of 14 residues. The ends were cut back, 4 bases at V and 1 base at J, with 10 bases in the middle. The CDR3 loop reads CASSPGSTQETQYF. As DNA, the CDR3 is TGCGCCAGCAGCCCCGGGTCAACCCAAGAGACCCAGTACTTC.

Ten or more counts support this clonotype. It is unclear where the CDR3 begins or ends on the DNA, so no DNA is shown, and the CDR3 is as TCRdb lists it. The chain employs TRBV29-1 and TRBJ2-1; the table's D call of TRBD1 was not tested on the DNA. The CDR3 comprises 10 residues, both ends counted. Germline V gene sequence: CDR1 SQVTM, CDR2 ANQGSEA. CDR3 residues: CSILGGEQFF.

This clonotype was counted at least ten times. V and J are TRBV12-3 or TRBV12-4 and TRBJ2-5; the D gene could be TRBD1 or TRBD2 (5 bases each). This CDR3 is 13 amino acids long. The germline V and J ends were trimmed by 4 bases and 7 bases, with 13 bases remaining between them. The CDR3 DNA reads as TGTGCCAGCAGTTCTGGGGGTGGGGGGACCCAGTACTTC. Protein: CASSSGGGGTQYF.

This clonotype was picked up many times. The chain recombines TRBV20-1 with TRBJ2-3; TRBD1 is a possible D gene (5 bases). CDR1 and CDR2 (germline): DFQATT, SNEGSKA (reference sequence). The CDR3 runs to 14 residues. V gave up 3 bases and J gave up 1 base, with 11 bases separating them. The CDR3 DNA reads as TGCAGTGCTAGCCCCCCCAGGGGCACAGATACGCAGTATTTT. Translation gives CSASPPRGTDTQYF.

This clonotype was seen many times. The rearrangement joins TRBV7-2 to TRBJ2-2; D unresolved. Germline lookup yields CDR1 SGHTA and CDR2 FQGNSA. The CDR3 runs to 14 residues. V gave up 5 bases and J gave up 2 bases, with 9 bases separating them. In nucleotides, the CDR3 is TGTGCCAGCAGCCCACCGATTAACACCGGGGAGCTGTTTTTT. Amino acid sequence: CASSPPINTGELFF.

The CDR3 is CSVEDGGTLNYGYTF. The CDR3 DNA reads as TGCAGCGTTGAGGATGGGGGAACACTCAACTATGGCTACACCTTC. This chain connects TRBV29-1 to TRBJ1-2; a possible D gene is TRBD1 (5 bases). CDR1 and CDR2 (germline): SQVTM, ANQGSEA. V was shortened by 3 bases and J by 2 bases, with 16 bases between the two germline ends. The CDR3 covers 15 residues.

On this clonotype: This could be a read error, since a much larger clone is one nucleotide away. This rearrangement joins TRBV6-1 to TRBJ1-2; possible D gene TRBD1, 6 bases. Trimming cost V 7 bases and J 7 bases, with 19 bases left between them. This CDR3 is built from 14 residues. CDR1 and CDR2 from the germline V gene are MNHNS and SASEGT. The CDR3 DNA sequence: TGTGCCAGCACTCTAACGGAACAGGGTGGTGGCTACACCTTC. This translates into CASTLTEQGGGYTF.

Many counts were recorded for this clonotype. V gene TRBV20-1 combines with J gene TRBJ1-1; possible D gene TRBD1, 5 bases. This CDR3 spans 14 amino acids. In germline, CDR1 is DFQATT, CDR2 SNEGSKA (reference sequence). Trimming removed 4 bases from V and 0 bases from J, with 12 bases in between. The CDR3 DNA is TGCAGTGCTACCCCCGCAGGGATGAACACTGAAGCTTTCTTT. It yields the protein CSATPAGMNTEAFF.

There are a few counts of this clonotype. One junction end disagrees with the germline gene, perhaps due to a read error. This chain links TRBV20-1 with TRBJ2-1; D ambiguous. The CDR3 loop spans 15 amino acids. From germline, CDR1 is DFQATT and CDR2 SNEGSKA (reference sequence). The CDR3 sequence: CCARDAIPRGNEQFF. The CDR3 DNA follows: TGCTGTGCTAGAGATGCCATTCCACGTGGCAATGAGCAGTTCTTC.

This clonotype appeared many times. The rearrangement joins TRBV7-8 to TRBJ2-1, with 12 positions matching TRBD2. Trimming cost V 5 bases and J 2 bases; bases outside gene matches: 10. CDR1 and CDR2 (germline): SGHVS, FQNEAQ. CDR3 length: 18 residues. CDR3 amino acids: CASSRTSGARLAYNEQFF. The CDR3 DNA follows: TGTGCCAGCAGCCGGACTAGCGGGGCGCGACTCGCCTACAATGAGCAGTTCTTC.

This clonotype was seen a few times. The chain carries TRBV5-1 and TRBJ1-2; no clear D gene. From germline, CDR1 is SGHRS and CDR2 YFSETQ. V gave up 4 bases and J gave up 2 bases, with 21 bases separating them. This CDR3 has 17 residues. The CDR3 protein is CASSPDWVRRKNYGYTF. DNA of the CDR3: TGCGCCAGCAGCCCTGACTGGGTTAGGAGAAAGAACTATGGCTACACCTTC.

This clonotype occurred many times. The CDR3 DNA follows: TGTGCCAGCAGCTTCTGGGCAGGGGGATCATCAGATACGCAGTATTTT. As protein: CASSFWAGGSSDTQYF. The genes are TRBV5-5 and TRBJ2-3; 7 bases map to TRBD1. The CDR3 runs 16 residues. The germline V gene encodes CDR1 SGHKS and CDR2 YYEKEE (reference sequence). Losses at the gene ends were 2 bases for V and 4 bases for J; bases not matched to a gene: 10.

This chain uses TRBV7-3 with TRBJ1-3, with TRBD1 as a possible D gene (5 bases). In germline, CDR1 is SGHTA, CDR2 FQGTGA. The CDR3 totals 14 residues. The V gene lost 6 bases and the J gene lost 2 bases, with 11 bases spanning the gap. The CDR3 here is CASSPGTPGNTIYF. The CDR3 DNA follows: TGTGCCAGCAGTCCTGGGACTCCTGGAAACACCATATATTTT.